The 20 T cell receptor beta chains below come from one sample, sequenced in a study of vaccination and CD4 T cells after COVID-19. The antigens for these receptors are not known. Treatment indicated: roughly nine-day PBMC culture with coronavirus spike peptide pools or control peptides (ViraFEST assay). Oncomine TCR Beta short-read sequencing was applied to DNA from cultured CD4+ T cells. TCRdb re-called the PCR reads with MiXCR, one entry per CDR3 protein. The sample contains several thousand distinct CDR3 sequences, around 40% of which appear only once. The specimen sequenced was CD4+ T cells from blood, cultured in vitro. The receptors were gathered from a human donor who had recovered from COVID-19.

This clonotype was observed a handful of times. The rearrangement uses TRBV20-1 and TRBJ1-2; 12 bases align to TRBD1. The germline V gene encodes CDR1 DFQATT and CDR2 SNEGSKA (reference sequence). There are 16 residues in the CDR3. V shed 2 bases and J 6 bases; nucleotides not matched to a gene: 10. The DNA for the CDR3 is TGCAGTGCTAGATTGACCCCGGGACAGGGGGCGAATGGCTACACCTTC. This codes for CSARLTPGQGANGYTF.

The rearrangement uses TRBV10-3 and TRBJ1-4, with 9 nucleotides matching TRBD1. Germline V gives CDR1 ENHRY, CDR2 SYGVKD. The CDR3 extends over 17 amino acids. The ends lost 4 bases at V and 10 bases at J; junction bases unmatched: 16. Written as DNA, the CDR3 is TGTGCCATCAGTGCAGGAGACAGGGGGAGCGGGGTTGCAAAACTGTTTTTT. Its translation: CAISAGDRGSGVAKLFF.

Comments on this clonotype: One end of the junction is discordant with germline, which a read error may explain. The chain employs TRBV6-4 and TRBJ1-3; D not certain. Germline V gene lookup returns CDR1 MRHNA and CDR2 SNTAGT. This CDR3 comprises 16 residues. CDR3 bases: TGTGCCAGCAGTGAATCGAAATTAGTGACTGGTAACACCATATATTTT. Translating gives CASSESKLVTGNTIYF.

The V and J genes are TRBV15 and TRBJ2-7, with 8 bases lining up with TRBD1. CDR3 length equals 14 residues. With 0 bases clipped from V and 6 bases from J, the junction kept 4 bases outside the gene matches. Looked up from germline, CDR1 is LNHNV and CDR2 is YYDKDF (reference sequence). The CDR3 protein is CATSRDRGRGEQYF. CDR3 DNA: TGTGCCACCAGCAGAGACAGGGGGCGGGGCGAGCAGTACTTC.

The rearrangement uses TRBV6-1 and TRBJ1-6; 10 bases are shared with TRBD1. V was clipped by 6 bases and J by 7 bases; unmatched bases: 9. Germline CDR1 reads MNHNS; CDR2 reads SASEGT. CDR3 length equals 16 residues. The chain's CDR3 is CASRPDRGRGNSPLHF. The CDR3 nucleotides are TGTGCCAGCAGACCTGACAGGGGGCGAGGGAATTCACCCCTCCACTTT.

This clonotype appeared a few times. The chain recombines TRBV7-6 with TRBJ1-3; D might be TRBD1 (5 bases). V gave up 5 bases and J gave up 2 bases, with 16 bases separating them. The length of the CDR3 is 16 residues. Germline assignment: CDR1 SGHVS and CDR2 FNYEAQ. CDR3 nucleotides: TGTGCCAGCAGCCGACAGTCCCCGGGGACTGGAAACACCATATATTTT. Translation gives CASSRQSPGTGNTIYF.

The chain joins TRBV6-2 or TRBV6-3 to TRBJ2-1; D perhaps matches TRBD2 (5 bases). There are 16 residues in the CDR3. V gave up 0 bases and J gave up 9 bases, with 18 bases separating them. In germline, CDR1 is MNHEY, CDR2 SVGEGT. The CDR3 loop is CASSYSFFSRGSEQFF. The CDR3 bases are TGTGCCAGCAGTTACTCTTTTTTCAGTCGGGGTAGTGAGCAGTTCTTC.

The chain uses TRBV2 and TRBJ2-5; no clear D gene. The length of the CDR3 is 13 residues. Germline values: CDR1 SNHLY, CDR2 FYNNEI. Trimming pared 8 bases from V and 1 base from J, leaving 11 bases between. The DNA for the CDR3 is TGTGCCAGCTACAAATGGCTCCAAGAGACCCAGTACTTC. Amino acid sequence: CASYKWLQETQYF.

The table lists this clonotype with a count of one. V gene TRBV4-2 combines with J gene TRBJ2-7; TRBD2 aligns across 12 bases. CDR3 size: 15 residues. V shed 3 bases and J 3 bases; nucleotides not matched to a gene: 3. CDR1 LGHNA and CDR2 YNFKEQ come from the germline V gene. CDR3 coding DNA: TGTGCCAGCAGCCAGCTACTAGCGGGGGGCTACGAGCAGTACTTC. This encodes CASSQLLAGGYEQYF.

This chain joins TRBV7-9 and TRBJ2-3; D tentatively reads TRBD1 or TRBD2 (5 bases each). The V end was cut by 2 bases, the J end by 6 bases, with 9 bases between. In germline, CDR1 is SEHNR, CDR2 FQNEAQ (reference sequence). This CDR3 is built from 13 residues. CDR3 DNA sequence: TGTGCCAGCAGCTTAAGGGGAGAGGATACGCAGTATTTT. This translates into CASSLRGEDTQYF.

In this sample, this clonotype turned up a few times. J is TRBJ1-1 and V is TRBV6-1; D is unclear. V gave up 5 bases and J gave up 1 base, with 23 bases separating them. The V gene's germline CDR1 is MNHNS and CDR2 SASEGT. This CDR3 region has 18 residues. CDR3: CASSRPLTHPDSNTEAFF. CDR3 DNA sequence: TGTGCCAGCAGTCGGCCTCTGACACACCCGGACTCGAACACTGAAGCTTTCTTT.

The chain carries TRBV20-1 and TRBJ2-1; D is uncertain. Trimming removed 3 bases from V and 1 base from J, with 4 bases in between. The germline V gene encodes CDR1 DFQATT and CDR2 SNEGSKA (reference sequence). This CDR3 region has 12 residues. In DNA, the CDR3 is TGCAGTGCTAGTGGTTCCTACAATGAGCAGTTCTTC. Translated: CSASGSYNEQFF.

This chain connects TRBV6-1 to TRBJ2-2; 7 bases align to TRBD1. From germline, CDR1 is MNHNS and CDR2 SASEGT. V dropped 4 bases and J dropped 6; count of bases not matched to a gene: 8. The CDR3 has 15 amino acids. The CDR3 sequence: CASSVLTGTSGELFF. CDR3 DNA sequence: TGTGCCAGCAGTGTACTGACAGGGACGTCCGGGGAGCTGTTTTTT.

This clonotype was picked up a small number of times. The chain uses TRBV6-1 and TRBJ1-6, with D unclear. Germline V lookup: CDR1 MNHNS, CDR2 SASEGT. V was pared by 6 bases and J by 3 bases, with 12 bases between. The CDR3 sequence is 15 residues long. The CDR3 loop is CASSQRRLYNSPLHF. In nucleotides, the CDR3 is TGTGCCAGCAGCCAAAGACGGCTCTATAATTCACCCCTCCACTTT.

The V call is TRBV7-3, the J call TRBJ2-5; D is uncertain. Germline-derived CDR1 and CDR2 are SGHTA and FQGTGA. Between the trimmed V and J ends, which lost 3 bases and 5 bases, there was a span of 10 bases. CDR3 length: 13 amino acids. In DNA, the CDR3 is TGTGCCAGCAGCTTCGGAGCCACTGAGACCCAGTACTTC. Its protein product is CASSFGATETQYF. The full variable domain, rest sourced from reference TRBV7-3 and TRBJ2-5, is GAGVSQTPSNKVTEKGKYVELRCDPISGHTALYWYRQSLGQGPEFLIYFQGTGAADDSGLPNDRFFAVRPEGSVSTLKIQRTERGDSAVYLCASSFGATETQYFGPGTRLLVL.

V and J are TRBV10-3 and TRBJ2-7; no definite D call. Germline CDR1 is ENHRY and CDR2 is SYGVKD. Trimming stripped 5 bases from V and 3 bases from J, with 8 bases between. The CDR3 contains 12 residues. CDR3 residues: CAISLRNYEQYF. CDR3 nucleotide sequence: TGTGCCATCAGTTTGCGGAACTACGAGCAGTACTTC.

The chain couples TRBV29-1 to TRBJ2-5, with D uncertain. Germline values: CDR1 SQVTM, CDR2 ANQGSEA. With 6 bases removed from V and 3 bases from J, the gap between germline ends came to 17 bases. The CDR3 contains 14 residues. In nucleotides, the CDR3 is TGCAGCGTGGTTCGGACGGGCACTAAAGAGACCCAGTACTTC. It specifies CSVVRTGTKETQYF.

V usage is TRBV5-1 and J usage is TRBJ2-5; no reliable D call. V was pared by 0 bases and J by 1 base, with 4 bases between. This CDR3 has 13 residues. Per the germline V gene, CDR1 is SGHRS and CDR2 is YFSETQ. The CDR3 nucleotides read TGCGCCAGCAGCTTGGACCTCCAAGAGACCCAGTACTTC. Amino acids: CASSLDLQETQYF.

This clonotype was recorded a few times. The rearrangement joins TRBV4-1 to TRBJ2-1; TRBD2 is a possible D gene (6 bases). This CDR3 has 19 amino acids. Germline assignment: CDR1 MGHRA and CDR2 YSYEKL. Trimming pared 1 base from V and 2 bases from J, leaving 21 bases between. CDR3 coding DNA: TGCGCCAGCAGCCAAGGCCCCTTAGCCGGGAGAGACGCCTACAATGAGCAGTTCTTC. Protein sequence: CASSQGPLAGRDAYNEQFF.

This rearrangement joins TRBV11-3 to TRBJ2-5; 7 positions agree with TRBD1. The CDR3 consists of 15 residues. Germline lookup yields CDR1 SGHNT and CDR2 YENEEA. Trimming at V came to 5 bases and at J to 1 base, leaving 7 bases not matched to a gene. This CDR3 reads CASSGRQGPQETQYF. The CDR3 DNA is TGTGCCAGCAGCGGCCGACAGGGACCCCAAGAGACCCAGTACTTC.